The entry that follows covers one T cell receptor (beta chain) sequence. The data were obtained in a study of blood T cell repertoires in COVID-19. TCRdb's table, derived via immunoSEQ multiplex PCR, lists solely in-frame clones and lacks some. Counted here are roughly 200,000 clones, about 88% occurring once; the ten biggest clones make up about 4%. Per germline, CDR1 LGHDT and CDR2 YNNKEL (reference sequence). V was pared by 1 base and J by 7 bases, with 9 bases of the junction left unmatched. The CDR3 spans 15 residues. The source of this sequence is a woman in her thirties who had been exposed to COVID-19. Sequences were obtained from PBMCs or T cells enriched from blood (not recorded which). The chain is built from TRBV3-1 (or the pseudogene TRBV3-2) and TRBJ2-7, with 8 bases aligning to TRBD2. The CDR3 loop reads CASSQVGGAYGEQYF. The CDR3 DNA sequence: TGTGCCAGCAGCCAAGTCGGGGGGGCTTATGGGGAGCAGTACTTC.